The T cell receptor beta chain under discussion was sequenced for a study of T cell clones after liver transplantation. Study background: Post-transplant blood was tracked for graft-donor-reactive T cell clones identified in a pre-transplant mixed lymphocyte reaction. Tolerant meant at least one year fully off immunosuppression without liver enzymes above twice normal. Regarding the study as a whole: Post-transplant time points were not standardized, so conclusions are preliminary. Compared with third party-reactive sequences, donor-reactive ones declined more, independent of withdrawal success.

As for this clone: What it binds is unknown.

Sequencing was performed with immunoSEQ multiplex PCR; in TCRdb, only in-frame clones are kept and a portion is missing. The table lists tens of thousands of clones, 80% to 90% of them singletons. Sequenced here: CD4+ T cells from blood, sampled about 50 months after liver transplant. The TCR sequence derives from a human patient who received a liver transplant. The T cells may come from the graft donor.

The CDR3 is CASSLSSGDNQETQYF. CDR3 in DNA: TGTGCCAGCTCACTAAGTTCTGGCGATAACCAAGAGACCCAGTACTTC. This sequence joins TRBV18 and TRBJ2-5; D not certain. CDR1 and CDR2 (germline): KGHSH, LQKENI. This CDR3 is 16 amino acids long. Trimming stripped 4 bases from V and 0 bases from J, with 15 bases between.